This T cell receptor (beta chain) was captured by sequencing in a study of chemoradiotherapy in HPV16-positive cancers. Study-level information: Functional T-cell assays on a couple of HPV16-positive patients' cells defined candidate HPV-specific clones and common TCR motifs. Overall study findings and caveats: Better recurrence-free survival went with HPV-responsive T-cell expansion in HPV16-positive patients. Candidate HPV-specific clones and E7-related TCR motifs grew in tumor during treatment.

Here immunoSEQ multiplex PCR was the method, and the copy in TCRdb shows in-frame clones only, minus some. The data contain about 39,000 clones, more than 75% of them seen just once; the ten biggest clones take up more than 4.5%. A remark on this clone: No antigen is known for it.

Germline values: CDR1 SEHNR, CDR2 FQNEAQ (reference sequence). The CDR3 consists of 10 residues. Trimming shortened V by 4 bases and J by 8 bases, and 3 bases separated the two germline ends. Sequenced here: blood, sampled from a patient who underwent chemoradiotherapy. This clonotype was obtained from a human donor with HPV-associated anogenital cancer. The rearrangement uses TRBV7-9 and TRBJ2-1; D uncertain. Written as DNA, the CDR3 is TGTGCCAGCAGCTGGGATGAGCAGTTCTTC. It translates to CASSWDEQFF.